This passage covers 19 T cell receptor beta chains from one sample sequenced in a study of cytomegalovirus exposure and HLA in healthy donors. PCR amplification relied on 60 Vbeta primers (plus 13 Jbeta primers). Profiled with immunoSEQ multiplex PCR; TCRdb holds only in-frame clones, not every one. The repertoire includes more than 110,000 clones, about four fifths of them detected once, and 2% to 2.5% sits in the top ten. Sequenced material: PBMCs. These receptors originate from a young man in good health and CMV-seronegative.

In this sample, this clone turned up once. The chain has TRBV4-1 and TRBJ2-1; 15 positions agree with TRBD2. Germline V lookup: CDR1 MGHRA, CDR2 YSYEKL. V trimming: 4 bases; J trimming: 7 bases; junction bases outside the gene matches: 8. The CDR3 contains 17 residues. CDR3 bases: TGCGCCAGCAGCCTCCTCGGACTAGCGGGGGGGACGAATGAGCAGTTCTTC. Translating gives CASSLLGLAGGTNEQFF.

This clone was seen just once. This sequence joins TRBV7-6 and TRBJ2-1; D perhaps matches TRBD1 (5 bases). The V gene's germline CDR1 is SGHVS and CDR2 FNYEAQ. Trimming left V 5 bases short and J 5 bases short, with 10 bases between. This CDR3 has 13 residues. In DNA, the CDR3 is TGTGCCAGCAGCCGGACATTTAACAATGAGCAGTTCTTC. This encodes CASSRTFNNEQFF.

V is TRBV4-1 and J is TRBJ2-6; TRBD1 matches 10 bases. Germline V gene lookup returns CDR1 MGHRA and CDR2 YSYEKL. The CDR3 has 17 amino acids. J lost 2 bases, V lost 7 bases, and 8 bases had no gene match. CDR3 nucleotide sequence: TGCGCCAGCACCCGTCGACAGGGGGCGCCTGGGGCCAACGTCCTGACTTTC. Translation: CASTRRQGAPGANVLTF.

The V call is TRBV29-1, the J call TRBJ2-7, with 8 bases identical to TRBD1. Germline loops: CDR1 SQVTM, CDR2 ANQGSEA. The V and J ends lost 4 bases and 2 bases, in that order; junction bases with no gene match: 4. The CDR3 consists of 13 residues. The DNA of the CDR3 is TGCAGCGTTGGAGAGGACAGGGCCTACGAGCAGTACTTC. Amino acid sequence: CSVGEDRAYEQYF.

The V and J genes are TRBV30 and TRBJ2-6, with D perhaps TRBD2 (5 bases). From germline, CDR1 is GTSNPN and CDR2 SVGIG (reference sequence). The CDR3 spans 15 residues. V lost 4 bases and J lost 0, with 10 bases in between. CDR3 sequence (DNA): TGTGCCTGGACCATGAGGGACTCTGGGGCCAACGTCCTGACTTTC. As protein: CAWTMRDSGANVLTF.

This chain uses TRBV18 with TRBJ1-4; the match to TRBD1 covers 9 bases. Germline CDR1 reads KGHSH; CDR2 reads LQKENI. The CDR3 is made up of 15 amino acids. The J segment lost 5 bases and the V segment lost 3 bases, leaving 4 bases of the junction unmatched. Here the CDR3 DNA reads TGTGCCAGCTCACCCTCGACAGGGGGGAATGAAAAACTGTTTTTT. Translation: CASSPSTGGNEKLFF.

V usage is TRBV27 and J usage is TRBJ2-5; 7 nucleotides agree with TRBD1. V shed 4 bases, J shed 5 bases, and the junction held 10 bases outside the gene matches. The CDR3 consists of 15 residues. Germline CDR1 reads MNHEY; CDR2 reads SMNVEV (reference sequence). For the CDR3, the DNA is TGTGCCAGCAGTTCAACCCCGGGACAGATCGAGACCCAGTACTTC. This encodes CASSSTPGQIETQYF.

The chain couples TRBV11-2 to TRBJ2-1; D is perhaps TRBD1 (6 bases). The CDR3 contains 17 residues. The V end lost 0 bases, the J end lost 3 bases, and 15 bases lay between the germline ends. Germline V gene data show CDR1 as SGHAT and CDR2 as FQNNGV. CDR3 sequence reads: CASSLDLAGVGYNEQFF. CDR3 bases: TGTGCCAGCAGCTTAGACCTCGCAGGGGTTGGCTACAATGAGCAGTTCTTC.

V is TRBV10-1 and J is TRBJ2-7, with 11 bases lining up with TRBD2. Germline values: CDR1 WNHNN, CDR2 SYGVQD (reference sequence). J lost 4 bases, V lost 6 bases, and 8 bases had no gene match. The CDR3 is made up of 15 amino acids. This CDR3 is CASRGPGLAAYEQYF. CDR3 coding DNA: TGCGCCAGCAGGGGGCCGGGACTAGCGGCTTACGAGCAGTACTTC.

The rearrangement joins TRBV18 to TRBJ2-2; D gene unclear. Germline CDR1 reads KGHSH; CDR2 reads LQKENI. Trimming left V 5 bases short and J 0 bases short, with 10 bases between. This CDR3 comprises 15 residues. CDR3 residues: CASSSSAPNTGELFF. Written as DNA, the CDR3 is TGTGCCAGCTCATCCAGTGCCCCGAACACCGGGGAGCTGTTTTTT.

This clone appeared a few times. The chain uses TRBV5-1 and TRBJ2-7, with 8 positions matching TRBD2. The ends lost 4 bases at V and 5 bases at J; junction bases unmatched: 17. Germline loops: CDR1 SGHRS, CDR2 YFSETQ. This CDR3 has 17 amino acids. In nucleotides, the CDR3 is TGCGCCAGCAGCCTGGGTCGGGCGGGGGGTCCCACGGACGAGCAGTACTTC. Its translation is CASSLGRAGGPTDEQYF. The whole variable domain, filled in from reference TRBV5-1 and TRBJ2-7, reads KAGVTQTPRYLIKTRGQQVTLSCSPISGHRSVSWYQQTPGQGLQFLFEYFSETQRNKGNFPGRFSGRQFSNSRSEMNVSTLELGDSALYLCASSLGRAGGPTDEQYFGPGTRLTVT.

The rearrangement uses TRBV5-6 and TRBJ1-2; TRBD1 is a possible D gene (5 bases). The length of the CDR3 is 18 residues. CDR1 is SGHDT and CDR2 is YYEEEE in the germline V gene. V lost 0 bases to trimming and J lost 8 bases, with 26 bases between them. As DNA, the CDR3 is TGTGCCAGCAGCTTGGCTGGCGGAGTCCCACTCAGGGAACGCGGCTACACCTTC. This sequence encodes CASSLAGGVPLRERGYTF.

This clone was seen a handful of times. The genes are TRBV5-1 and TRBJ2-5; 7 bases map to TRBD1. Trimming removed 5 bases from V and 0 bases from J; junction bases left unmatched: 1. The CDR3 covers 13 residues. In germline, CDR1 is SGHRS, CDR2 YFSETQ. CDR3 amino acids: CASRGQNQETQYF. The CDR3 coding sequence is TGCGCCAGCAGGGGACAGAACCAAGAGACCCAGTACTTC.

The chain has TRBV28 and TRBJ2-7, with 9 nucleotides matching TRBD1. Germline assignment: CDR1 MDHEN and CDR2 SYDVKM. The CDR3 is 16 amino acids. The ends lost 6 bases at V and 4 bases at J; junction bases unmatched: 13. The CDR3 is CASRFLQGQGVYEQYF. In nucleotides, the CDR3 is TGTGCCAGCAGATTTCTGCAGGGACAGGGTGTGTACGAGCAGTACTTC. Variable domain in full (rest from reference TRBV28 and TRBJ2-7): DVKVTQSSRYLVKRTGEKVFLECVQDMDHENMFWYRQDPGLGLRLIYFSYDVKMKEKGDIPEGYSVSREKKERFSLILESASTNQTSMYLCASRFLQGQGVYEQYFGPGTRLTVT.

The chain employs TRBV5-4 and TRBJ1-5; tentative D call: TRBD1 (6 bases). V lost 4 bases to trimming and J lost 0 bases, with 17 bases between them. This CDR3 spans 17 amino acids. The germline gives CDR1 SGHNT, CDR2 YYREEE (reference sequence). This chain's CDR3 is CASSHGPDSYSNQPQHF. In DNA, the CDR3 is TGTGCCAGCAGCCACGGGCCGGACAGTTATAGCAATCAGCCCCAGCATTTT.

This chain connects TRBV4-1 to TRBJ2-1; possibly TRBD2 for D (5 bases). Trimming shortened V by 5 bases and J by 9 bases, and 11 bases separated the two germline ends. The CDR3 is 12 residues long. Germline V CDR1 and CDR2: MGHRA, YSYEKL. CDR3 coding DNA: TGCGCCAGCAGCTCCCTTCGGGGTGAGCAGTTCTTC. This encodes CASSSLRGEQFF.

The chain recombines TRBV9 with TRBJ2-1; 13 bases match TRBD2. V was clipped by 4 bases and J by 7 bases; unmatched bases: 8. CDR3 length equals 16 residues. Per germline, CDR1 SGDLS and CDR2 YYNGEE. CDR3 in DNA: TGTGCCAGCAGCCCCCGGACTAGCGGGAGTGGAAATGAGCAGTTCTTC. Protein: CASSPRTSGSGNEQFF.

This sequence joins TRBV5-1 and TRBJ2-5, with 8 bases aligning to TRBD1. CDR3 length: 13 residues. Unmatched junction bases numbered 4, after V lost 4 bases and J lost 5 bases. Germline V gives CDR1 SGHRS, CDR2 YFSETQ. The CDR3, as DNA: TGCGCCAGCAGCCCAGGGGGCGGGGAGACCCAGTACTTC. Protein sequence: CASSPGGGETQYF.

The chain uses TRBV27 and TRBJ2-7; TRBD1 is a possible D gene (5 bases). The germline V gene encodes CDR1 MNHEY and CDR2 SMNVEV (reference sequence). This CDR3 is 13 amino acids long. With 6 bases removed from V and 2 bases from J, the gap between germline ends came to 11 bases. The CDR3 coding sequence is TGTGCCAGCAGCCCCAGACAGACCTACGAGCAGTACTTC. It specifies CASSPRQTYEQYF.